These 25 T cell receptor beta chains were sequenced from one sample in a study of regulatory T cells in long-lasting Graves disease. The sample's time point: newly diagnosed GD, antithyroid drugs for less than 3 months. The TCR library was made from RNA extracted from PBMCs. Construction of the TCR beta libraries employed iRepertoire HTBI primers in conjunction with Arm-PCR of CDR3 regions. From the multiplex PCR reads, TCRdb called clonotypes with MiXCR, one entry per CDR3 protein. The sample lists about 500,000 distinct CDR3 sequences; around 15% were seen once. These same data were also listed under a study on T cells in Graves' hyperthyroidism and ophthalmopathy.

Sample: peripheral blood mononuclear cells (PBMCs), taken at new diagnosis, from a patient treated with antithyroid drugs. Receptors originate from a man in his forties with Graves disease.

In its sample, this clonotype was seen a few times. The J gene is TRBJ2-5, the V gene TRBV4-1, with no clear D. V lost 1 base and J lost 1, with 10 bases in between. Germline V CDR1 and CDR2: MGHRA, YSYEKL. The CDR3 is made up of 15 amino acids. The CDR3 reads CASSQADMGQETQYF. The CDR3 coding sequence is TGCGCCAGCAGCCAAGCTGACATGGGCCAAGAGACCCAGTACTTC.

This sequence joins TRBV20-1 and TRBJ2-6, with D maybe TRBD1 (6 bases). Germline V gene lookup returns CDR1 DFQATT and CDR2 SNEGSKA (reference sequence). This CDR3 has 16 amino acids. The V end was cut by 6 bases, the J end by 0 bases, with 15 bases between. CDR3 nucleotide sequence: TGCAGTGCGACGACAGGACCACCCTCTGGGGCCAACGTCCTGACTTTC. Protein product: CSATTGPPSGANVLTF.

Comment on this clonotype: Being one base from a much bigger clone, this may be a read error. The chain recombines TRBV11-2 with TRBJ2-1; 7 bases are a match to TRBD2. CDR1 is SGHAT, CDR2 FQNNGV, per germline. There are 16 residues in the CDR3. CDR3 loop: CGSSLALAVSYNEQFF. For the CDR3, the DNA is TGTGGCAGCAGCTTAGCCCTAGCGGTCTCCTACAATGAGCAGTTCTTC.

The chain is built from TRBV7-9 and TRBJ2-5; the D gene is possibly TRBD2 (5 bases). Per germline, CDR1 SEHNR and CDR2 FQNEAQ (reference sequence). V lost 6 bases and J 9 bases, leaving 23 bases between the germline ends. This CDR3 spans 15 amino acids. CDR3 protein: CASSPRLGLGVPQYF. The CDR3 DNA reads TGTGCCAGCAGTCCTCGACTGGGGTTGGGAGTCCCCCAGTACTTC.

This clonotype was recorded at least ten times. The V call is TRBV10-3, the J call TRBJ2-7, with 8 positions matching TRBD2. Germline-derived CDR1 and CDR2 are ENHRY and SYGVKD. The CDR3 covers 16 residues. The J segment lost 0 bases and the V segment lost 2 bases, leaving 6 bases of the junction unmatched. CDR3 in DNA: TGTGCCATCAGTGAGCGGGGGGGGTCCTCCTCCTACGAGCAGTACTTC. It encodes CAISERGGSSSYEQYF.

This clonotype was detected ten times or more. CDR3 in amino acids: CSARLGFADTQYF. CDR3 in DNA: TGCAGTGCTAGATTGGGGTTCGCAGATACGCAGTATTTT. This chain connects TRBV20-1 to TRBJ2-3; D is ambiguous. The CDR3 is 13 residues long. V lost 2 bases and J lost 4, with 10 bases in between. CDR1 is DFQATT, CDR2 SNEGSKA, per germline (reference sequence).

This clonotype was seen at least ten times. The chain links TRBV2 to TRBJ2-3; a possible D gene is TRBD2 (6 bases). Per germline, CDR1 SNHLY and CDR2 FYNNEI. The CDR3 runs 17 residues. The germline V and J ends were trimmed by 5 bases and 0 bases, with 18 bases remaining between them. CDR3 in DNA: TGTGCCAGCAGTCCGGGGACTCGTGCCGCTAGCACAGATACGCAGTATTTT. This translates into CASSPGTRAASTDTQYF.

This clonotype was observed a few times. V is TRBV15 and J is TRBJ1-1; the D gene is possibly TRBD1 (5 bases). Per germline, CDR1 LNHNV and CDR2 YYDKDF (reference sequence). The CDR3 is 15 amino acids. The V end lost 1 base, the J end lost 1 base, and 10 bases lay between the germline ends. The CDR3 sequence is CATSRGGQGNTEAFF. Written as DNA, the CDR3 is TGTGCCACCAGCAGAGGAGGCCAGGGGAACACTGAAGCTTTCTTT.

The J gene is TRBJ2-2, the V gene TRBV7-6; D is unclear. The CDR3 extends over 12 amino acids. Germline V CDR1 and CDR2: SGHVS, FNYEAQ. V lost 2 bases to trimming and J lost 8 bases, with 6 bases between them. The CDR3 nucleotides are TGTGCCAGCAGCTTATCCAAGGGGGAGCTGTTTTTT. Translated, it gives CASSLSKGELFF.

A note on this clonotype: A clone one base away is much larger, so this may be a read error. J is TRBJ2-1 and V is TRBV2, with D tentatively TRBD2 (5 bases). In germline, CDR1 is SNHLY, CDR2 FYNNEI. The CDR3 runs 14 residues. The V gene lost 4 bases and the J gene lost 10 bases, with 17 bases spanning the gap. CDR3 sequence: CASSAISLEREQFF. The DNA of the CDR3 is TGTGCCAGCAGTGCAATCTCACTAGAGAGGGAGCAGTTCTTC.

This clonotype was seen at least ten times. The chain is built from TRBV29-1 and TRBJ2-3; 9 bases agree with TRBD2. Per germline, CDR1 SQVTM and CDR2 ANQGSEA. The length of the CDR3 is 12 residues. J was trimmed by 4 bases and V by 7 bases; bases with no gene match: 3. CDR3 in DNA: TGCAGCGCCGGACTAGCGTCAGATACGCAGTATTTT. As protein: CSAGLASDTQYF.

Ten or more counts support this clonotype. In nucleotides, the CDR3 is TGCGCCAGCAGCTTGGCCGGTGCGACGGAGACCCAGTACTTC. Protein: CASSLAGATETQYF. The V gene is TRBV5-1, the J gene TRBJ2-5; the D is unclear. CDR1 is SGHRS, CDR2 YFSETQ, per germline. This CDR3 comprises 14 residues. V lost 0 bases and J lost 5, with 11 bases in between.

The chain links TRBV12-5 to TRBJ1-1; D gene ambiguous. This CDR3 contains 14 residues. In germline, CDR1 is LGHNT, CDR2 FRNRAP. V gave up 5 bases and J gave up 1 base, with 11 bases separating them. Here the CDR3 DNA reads TGTGCTAGTGGTCCCCTCGGCCAGAACACTGAAGCTTTCTTT. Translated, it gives CASGPLGQNTEAFF.

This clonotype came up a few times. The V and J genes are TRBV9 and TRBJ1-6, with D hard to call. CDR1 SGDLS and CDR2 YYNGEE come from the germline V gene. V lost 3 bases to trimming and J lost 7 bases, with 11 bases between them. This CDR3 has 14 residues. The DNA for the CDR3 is TGTGCCAGCAGCGCCGATCGTCGGAATTCACCCCTCCACTTT. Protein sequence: CASSADRRNSPLHF.

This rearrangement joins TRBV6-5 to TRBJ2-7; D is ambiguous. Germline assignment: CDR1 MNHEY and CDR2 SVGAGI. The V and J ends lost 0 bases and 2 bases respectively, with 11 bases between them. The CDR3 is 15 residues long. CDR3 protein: CASSYSSGTTYEQYF. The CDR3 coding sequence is TGTGCCAGCAGTTACTCGTCAGGCACAACCTACGAGCAGTACTTC.

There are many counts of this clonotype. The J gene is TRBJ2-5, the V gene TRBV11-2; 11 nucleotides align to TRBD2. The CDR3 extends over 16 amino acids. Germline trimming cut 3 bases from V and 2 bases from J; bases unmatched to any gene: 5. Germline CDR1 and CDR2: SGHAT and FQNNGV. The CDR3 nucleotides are TGTGCCAGCAGCTTCGGACTAGCGGGTTCTCAAGAGACCCAGTACTTC. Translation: CASSFGLAGSQETQYF.

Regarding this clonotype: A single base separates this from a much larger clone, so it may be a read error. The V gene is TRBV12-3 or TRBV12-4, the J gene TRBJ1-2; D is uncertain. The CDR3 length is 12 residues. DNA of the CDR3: TGTGCCAGCAGGTTAGGGAACTATGGCTACGCCTTC. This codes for CASRLGNYGYAF.

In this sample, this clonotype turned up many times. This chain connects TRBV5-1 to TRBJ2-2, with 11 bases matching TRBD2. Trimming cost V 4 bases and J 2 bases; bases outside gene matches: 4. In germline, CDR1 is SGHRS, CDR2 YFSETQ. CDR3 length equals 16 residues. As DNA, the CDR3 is TGCGCCAGCAGCGCCCGACTAGCGGGAAACACCGGGGAGCTGTTTTTT. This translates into CASSARLAGNTGELFF.

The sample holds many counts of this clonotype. Here the CDR3 DNA reads TGTGCCAGCAGTTTACTAGCGGGAGGGCATGAGCAGTTCTTC. Protein sequence: CASSLLAGGHEQFF. This chain connects TRBV12-3 or TRBV12-4 to TRBJ2-1, with 12 bases lining up with TRBD2. Trimming at V came to 2 bases and at J to 8 bases, leaving 1 base not matched to a gene. CDR3 length: 14 residues.

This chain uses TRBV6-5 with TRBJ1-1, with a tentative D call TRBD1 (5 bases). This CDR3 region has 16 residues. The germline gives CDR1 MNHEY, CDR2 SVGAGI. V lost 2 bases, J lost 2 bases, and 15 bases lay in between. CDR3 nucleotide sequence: TGTGCCAGCAGTTACGACGGGACGGCTTCTAACACTGAAGCTTTCTTT. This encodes CASSYDGTASNTEAFF.

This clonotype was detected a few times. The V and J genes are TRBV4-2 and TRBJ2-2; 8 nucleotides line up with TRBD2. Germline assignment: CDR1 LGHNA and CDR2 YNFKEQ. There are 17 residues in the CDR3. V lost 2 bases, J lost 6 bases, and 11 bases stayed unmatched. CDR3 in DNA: TGTGCCAGCAGCCAATTGGTCAAGCGGGAGATCGCCGGGGAGCTGTTTTTT. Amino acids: CASSQLVKREIAGELFF.

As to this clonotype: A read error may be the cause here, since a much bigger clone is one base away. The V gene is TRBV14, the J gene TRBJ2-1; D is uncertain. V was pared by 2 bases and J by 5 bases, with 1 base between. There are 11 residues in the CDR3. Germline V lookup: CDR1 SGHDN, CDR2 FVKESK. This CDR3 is CASSQHNEQFF. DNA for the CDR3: TGTGCCAGCAGCCAACACAATGAGCAGTTCTTC. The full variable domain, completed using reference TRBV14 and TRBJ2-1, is EAGVTQFPSHSVIEKGQTVTLRCDPISGHDNLYWYRRVMGKEIKFLLHFVKESKQDESGMPNNRFLAERTGGTYSTLKVQPAELEDSGVYFCASSQHNEQFFGPGTRLTVL.

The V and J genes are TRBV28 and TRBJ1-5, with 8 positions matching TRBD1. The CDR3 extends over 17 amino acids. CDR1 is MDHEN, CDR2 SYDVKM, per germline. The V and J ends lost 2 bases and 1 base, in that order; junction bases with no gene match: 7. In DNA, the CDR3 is TGTGCCAGCAGTTTACAAGACAGGGGAAGAAGCAATCAGCCCCAGCATTTT. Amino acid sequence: CASSLQDRGRSNQPQHF.

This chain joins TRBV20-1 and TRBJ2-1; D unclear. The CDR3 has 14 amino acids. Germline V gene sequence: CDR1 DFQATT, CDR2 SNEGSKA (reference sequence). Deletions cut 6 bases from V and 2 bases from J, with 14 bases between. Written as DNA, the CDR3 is TGCAGTGCCCGAGAGGCGGTGACCTACAATGAGCAGTTCTTC. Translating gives CSAREAVTYNEQFF.

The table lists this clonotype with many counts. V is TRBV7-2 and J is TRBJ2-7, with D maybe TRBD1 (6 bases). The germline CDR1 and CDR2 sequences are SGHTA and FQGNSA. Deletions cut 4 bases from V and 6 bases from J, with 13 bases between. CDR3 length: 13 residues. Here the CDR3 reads CASSWRTGIEQYF. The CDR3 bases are TGTGCCAGCAGCTGGCGCACAGGGATCGAGCAGTACTTC.